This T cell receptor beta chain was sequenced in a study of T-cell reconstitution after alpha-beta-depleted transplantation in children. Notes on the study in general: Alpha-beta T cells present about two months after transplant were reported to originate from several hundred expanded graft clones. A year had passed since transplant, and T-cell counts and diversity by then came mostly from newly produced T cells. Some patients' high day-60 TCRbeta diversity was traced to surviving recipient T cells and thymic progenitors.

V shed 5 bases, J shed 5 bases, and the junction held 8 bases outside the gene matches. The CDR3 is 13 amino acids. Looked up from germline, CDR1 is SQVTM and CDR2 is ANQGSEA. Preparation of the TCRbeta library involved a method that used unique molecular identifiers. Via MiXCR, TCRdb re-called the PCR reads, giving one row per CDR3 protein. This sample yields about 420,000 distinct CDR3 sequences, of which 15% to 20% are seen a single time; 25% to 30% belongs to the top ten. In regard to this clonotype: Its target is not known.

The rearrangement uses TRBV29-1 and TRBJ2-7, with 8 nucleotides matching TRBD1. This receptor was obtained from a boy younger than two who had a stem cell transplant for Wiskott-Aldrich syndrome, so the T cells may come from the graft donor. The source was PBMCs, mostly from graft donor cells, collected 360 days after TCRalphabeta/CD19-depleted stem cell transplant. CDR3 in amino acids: CSVTGQARHEQYF. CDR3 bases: TGCAGCGTTACGGGACAGGCAAGACACGAGCAGTACTTC.